Following are 29 T cell receptor beta chains from one sample sequenced in a study of identical twins. TCRdb used MiXCR to reprocess the 5' RACE reads, holding one entry per CDR3 protein. The repertoire holds around 690,000 distinct CDR3 sequences, with 21% as singletons. This sample was shared with a second study, whose subject was T cells expressing NK-cell markers.

The specimen was PBMCs. All receptors derive from a woman younger than 30 in good health.

This clonotype was observed at least ten times. The CDR3 is CASSRVGLPYNEQFF. The CDR3 nucleotides are TGCGCCAGCAGCCGCGTAGGGCTCCCCTACAATGAGCAGTTCTTC. This rearrangement joins TRBV4-1 to TRBJ2-1; no firm D call. The germline V and J ends were trimmed by 4 bases and 2 bases, with 12 bases remaining between them. Germline V gene sequence: CDR1 MGHRA, CDR2 YSYEKL. This CDR3 contains 15 residues.

This clonotype was picked up a small number of times. J is TRBJ2-1 and V is TRBV5-1; D perhaps matches TRBD1 (6 bases). Trimming stripped 1 base from V and 3 bases from J, with 14 bases between. In germline, CDR1 is SGHRS, CDR2 YFSETQ. CDR3 length: 16 amino acids. CDR3 DNA: TGCGCCAGCAGCTTGTTCGCAGGGGCGGGCTACAATGAGCAGTTCTTC. This translates into CASSLFAGAGYNEQFF.

V and J are TRBV5-5 and TRBJ2-1; TRBD2 agrees at 8 bases. The CDR3 sequence is 15 residues long. Germline V gene lookup returns CDR1 SGHKS and CDR2 YYEKEE (reference sequence). Trimming at V came to 4 bases and at J to 7 bases, leaving 10 bases not matched to a gene. The CDR3 here is CASSLEGTSLNEQFF. Written as DNA, the CDR3 is TGTGCCAGCAGCCTTGAGGGGACTAGTCTAAATGAGCAGTTCTTC.

The sample holds many counts of this clonotype. The chain links TRBV6-5 to TRBJ2-7, with D tentatively TRBD1 or TRBD2 (5 bases each). This CDR3 has 11 residues. Germline-derived CDR1 and CDR2 are MNHEY and SVGAGI. V lost 5 bases and J 5 bases, leaving 7 bases between the germline ends. The CDR3 is CASSRGNEQYF. In DNA, the CDR3 is TGTGCCAGCAGTCGGGGCAACGAGCAGTACTTC.

In its sample, this clonotype was seen a few times. V and J are TRBV6-4 and TRBJ2-7; D is possibly TRBD1 or TRBD2 (6 bases each). Trimming stripped 8 bases from V and 0 bases from J, with 17 bases between. Looked up from germline, CDR1 is MRHNA and CDR2 is SNTAGT. This CDR3 spans 15 amino acids. CDR3 nucleotides: TGTGCCAGCGGGGGGTCAGGGGAAAGCTCCTACGAGCAGTACTTC. As protein: CASGGSGESSYEQYF.

This sequence joins TRBV18 and TRBJ2-3; D might be TRBD2 (6 bases). V gave up 3 bases and J gave up 0 bases, with 19 bases separating them. The CDR3 covers 18 residues. From germline, CDR1 is KGHSH and CDR2 LQKENI. CDR3 nucleotide sequence: TGTGCCAGCTCACCTTGGACGTTAGCGGCCCAGAGCACAGATACGCAGTATTTT. This codes for CASSPWTLAAQSTDTQYF.

This chain uses TRBV5-6 with TRBJ2-1, with a weak D call TRBD2 (7 bases). Trimming stripped 1 base from V and 7 bases from J, with 12 bases between. Germline CDR1 SGHDT, CDR2 YYEEEE. The CDR3 extends over 14 amino acids. For the CDR3, the DNA is TGTGCCAGCAGCTTGTACCGGGGGGCTAATGAGCAGTTCTTC. Its protein is CASSLYRGANEQFF.

This sequence joins TRBV6-1 and TRBJ2-5, with a weak D call TRBD1 (6 bases). This CDR3 is 14 amino acids long. V was pared by 6 bases and J by 2 bases, with 13 bases between. CDR1 and CDR2 (germline): MNHNS, SASEGT. CDR3 sequence (DNA): TGTGCCAGCAGACCCGGGACATTACAAGAGACCCAGTACTTC. This gives the protein CASRPGTLQETQYF.

This clonotype was seen a few times. The gene calls are TRBV7-2 and TRBJ2-5; D possibly corresponds to TRBD2 (5 bases). This CDR3 contains 13 residues. Germline V gives CDR1 SGHTA, CDR2 FQGNSA. The V end was cut by 6 bases, the J end by 7 bases, with 15 bases between. DNA of the CDR3: TGTGCCAGCAGTGTAAACCTCGAGGGGACCCAGTACTTC. Its protein is CASSVNLEGTQYF.

A few counts support this clonotype. This chain connects TRBV12-3 or TRBV12-4 to TRBJ2-7, with D perhaps matching TRBD2 (5 bases). This CDR3 comprises 14 residues. V was clipped by 4 bases and J by 4 bases, with 14 bases between them. CDR3 protein: CASSSLRRKYEQYF. CDR3 nucleotides: TGTGCCAGCAGTTCCCTTAGGAGGAAGTACGAGCAGTACTTC.

In this sample, this clonotype turned up a few times. The gene calls are TRBV27 and TRBJ1-2; no reliable D call. Germline V gene data show CDR1 as MNHEY and CDR2 as SMNVEV (reference sequence). The CDR3 totals 14 residues. V lost 5 bases and J 4 bases, leaving 14 bases between the germline ends. The chain's CDR3 is CASSQWRDAYGYTF. The CDR3 DNA reads as TGTGCCAGCAGTCAGTGGCGAGACGCCTATGGCTACACCTTC.

The chain carries TRBV19 and TRBJ1-1; a weak D match, TRBD1 (6 bases). The CDR3 spans 16 residues. Trimming cost V 2 bases and J 1 base, with 14 bases left between them. Germline V gives CDR1 LNHDA, CDR2 SQIVND (reference sequence). The CDR3 DNA reads as TGTGCCAGTAGTATACGACAGGTAAATCGGAACACTGAAGCTTTCTTT. Amino acid sequence: CASSIRQVNRNTEAFF.

The chain has TRBV5-1 and TRBJ2-4, with D maybe TRBD1 (6 bases). V lost 0 bases and J 3 bases, leaving 13 bases between the germline ends. Germline-derived CDR1 and CDR2 are SGHRS and YFSETQ. CDR3 size: 16 residues. The CDR3 nucleotides are TGCGCCAGCAGCTTGGGACAGGCATTTGGCAAAAACATTCAGTACTTC. Translation gives CASSLGQAFGKNIQYF.

In this sample, this clonotype turned up a few times. The chain joins TRBV6-5 to TRBJ2-7, with D perhaps TRBD1 or TRBD2 (5 bases each). Looked up from germline, CDR1 is MNHEY and CDR2 is SVGAGI. The CDR3 extends over 19 amino acids. The V end lost 0 bases, the J end lost 5 bases, and 26 bases lay between the germline ends. The CDR3 sequence is CASSYSSWGTGALDDEQYF. CDR3 in DNA: TGTGCCAGCAGTTACTCGAGTTGGGGGACCGGGGCTCTCGACGACGAGCAGTACTTC.

This clonotype has more than one count but fewer than ten. The chain combines TRBV6-5 with TRBJ2-1; 7 nucleotides match TRBD2. Germline assignment: CDR1 MNHEY and CDR2 SVGAGI. The CDR3 is 16 residues long. V shed 0 bases and J 2 bases; nucleotides not matched to a gene: 4. This CDR3 is CASSYSVGGAYNEQFF. The CDR3, as DNA: TGTGCCAGCAGTTACTCGGTGGGGGGGGCCTACAATGAGCAGTTCTTC.

The J gene is TRBJ1-2, the V gene TRBV27; a weak D match, TRBD1 (5 bases). Looked up from germline, CDR1 is MNHEY and CDR2 is SMNVEV (reference sequence). CDR3 size: 14 residues. The V gene lost 5 bases and the J gene lost 3 bases, with 13 bases spanning the gap. For the CDR3, the DNA is TGTGCCAGCAGTCGGGGGGGAAGGCACTATGGCTACACCTTC. Translated: CASSRGGRHYGYTF.

This clonotype has ten or more counts. This chain connects TRBV29-1 to TRBJ2-3, with no clear D. The CDR3 runs 10 residues. The V end was cut by 6 bases, the J end by 8 bases, with 9 bases between. CDR1 SQVTM and CDR2 ANQGSEA come from the germline V gene. The CDR3 sequence is CSVPSGTQYF. CDR3 sequence (DNA): TGCAGCGTCCCCTCGGGTACGCAGTATTTT.

With regard to this clonotype: The CDR3 ends on some other residue instead of the conserved phenylalanine or tryptophan, so this is likely a read error. The genes are TRBV12-3 or TRBV12-4 and TRBJ2-7; possibly TRBD2 for D (7 bases). The germline V and J ends were trimmed by 7 bases and 5 bases, with 21 bases remaining between them. This CDR3 contains 15 residues. As DNA, the CDR3 is TGTGCCAGCACCCTGGGGGCGGGAGACCCCAACGAGCAGTACTCC. It codes for CASTLGAGDPNEQYS.

V usage is TRBV30 and J usage is TRBJ1-5; D may be TRBD1 (5 bases). The germline V gene encodes CDR1 GTSNPN and CDR2 SVGIG (reference sequence). This CDR3 has 13 residues. Trimming removed 2 bases from V and 7 bases from J, with 12 bases in between. The CDR3, as DNA: TGTGCCTGGAGTTTCAGGGCGGGGCAGCCCCAGCATTTT. It encodes CAWSFRAGQPQHF.

The CDR3 is CASSFEQGIYGYTF. Here the CDR3 DNA reads TGTGCCAGCAGCTTCGAACAGGGGATCTATGGCTACACCTTC. The chain has TRBV5-6 and TRBJ1-2; TRBD1 matches 7 bases. The CDR3 consists of 14 residues. The junction had 5 bases not matched to a gene; V was cut back by 2 bases and J by 4 bases. Germline lookup yields CDR1 SGHDT and CDR2 YYEEEE.

The chain couples TRBV12-3 or TRBV12-4 to TRBJ2-1; TRBD2 matches 13 bases. V trimming: 5 bases; J trimming: 2 bases; junction bases outside the gene matches: 6. The CDR3 spans 17 residues. CDR3 sequence (DNA): TGTGCCAGCAGTCGGACTAGCGGGAGCTTAGCCTACAATGAGCAGTTCTTC. Protein: CASSRTSGSLAYNEQFF.

The genes are TRBV20-1 and TRBJ2-1, with D hard to call. The CDR3 is 12 amino acids. Deletions cut 3 bases from V and 9 bases from J, with 12 bases between. Per germline, CDR1 DFQATT and CDR2 SNEGSKA (reference sequence). The CDR3 loop is CSASGVASEQFF. The CDR3 region has the DNA TGCAGTGCTAGTGGGGTAGCCAGTGAGCAGTTCTTC.

This rearrangement joins TRBV5-6 to TRBJ1-1; D unresolved. The germline V gene has CDR1 SGHDT and CDR2 YYEEEE. CDR3 length: 14 residues. The V end was cut by 1 base, the J end by 5 bases, with 12 bases between. This CDR3 is CASSLPGWRTEAFF. The DNA for the CDR3 is TGTGCCAGCAGCTTGCCGGGCTGGAGGACTGAAGCTTTCTTT.

This clonotype was recorded at least ten times. The chain couples TRBV20-1 to TRBJ1-1, with D maybe TRBD1 (5 bases). The CDR3 has 14 residues. The germline V and J ends were trimmed by 6 bases and 5 bases, with 19 bases remaining between them. Germline V gene data show CDR1 as DFQATT and CDR2 as SNEGSKA (reference sequence). The CDR3 DNA is TGCAGTGCCCCCTACGCGGGGGTAGGAACTGAAGCTTTCTTT. It codes for CSAPYAGVGTEAFF.

This clonotype has only one observation. The chain has TRBV27 and TRBJ1-1; D unresolved. The CDR3 extends over 15 amino acids. Germline V gene lookup returns CDR1 MNHEY and CDR2 SMNVEV (reference sequence). The V end was cut by 8 bases, the J end by 3 bases, with 19 bases between. CDR3 nucleotide sequence: TGTGCCAGCGCCCATAATTGGGTTCGCGACACTGAAGCTTTCTTT. This codes for CASAHNWVRDTEAFF.

This clonotype has more than one count but fewer than ten. The V and J genes are TRBV7-2 and TRBJ2-1; D gene uncertain. The CDR3 has 14 amino acids. V was cut by 4 bases and J by 6 bases, with 13 bases left in between. Germline CDR1 SGHTA, CDR2 FQGNSA. As DNA, the CDR3 is TGTGCCAGCAGCTCGGAGATTTCGTCCAATGAGCAGTTCTTC. Protein product: CASSSEISSNEQFF. The full variable domain, with the rest looked up from reference TRBV7-2 and TRBJ2-1, is GAGVSQSPSNKVTEKGKDVELRCDPISGHTALYWYRQSLGQGLEFLIYFQGNSAPDKSGLPSDRFSAERTGGSVSTLTIQRTQQEDSAVYLCASSSEISSNEQFFGPGTRLTVL.

This clonotype was counted between two and nine times. The chain has TRBV20-1 and TRBJ2-1, with a tentative D call TRBD1 (6 bases). Germline CDR1 and CDR2: DFQATT and SNEGSKA (reference sequence). Trimming pared 0 bases from V and 10 bases from J, leaving 19 bases between. The CDR3 consists of 15 residues. The CDR3: CSARDGGSAALEQFF. CDR3 nucleotide sequence: TGCAGTGCTAGAGATGGGGGCTCGGCCGCACTGGAGCAGTTCTTC.

V and J are TRBV10-3 and TRBJ2-7, with 8 bases that match TRBD2. With V trimmed by 4 bases and J by 1 base, 6 bases remained unmatched. The CDR3 is 15 residues long. Germline assignment: CDR1 ENHRY and CDR2 SYGVKD. The CDR3 DNA reads TGTGCCATCAGTGCAGCGGGGGCCCTATCCTACGAGCAGTACTTC. It yields the protein CAISAAGALSYEQYF.

This clonotype was recorded at least ten times. The rearrangement joins TRBV12-3 or TRBV12-4 to TRBJ2-3; D is possibly TRBD2 (6 bases). This CDR3 contains 16 residues. Deletions cut 6 bases from V and 5 bases from J, with 21 bases between. CDR3 in DNA: TGTGCCAGCAGCTCTCTAGCGAATCCCCGTGGAGATACGCAGTATTTT. It translates to CASSSLANPRGDTQYF.